Shown below are 2 T cell receptor beta chains from a single sample sequenced in a study of cytomegalovirus exposure and HLA in healthy donors. Measured with immunoSEQ multiplex PCR; TCRdb has only the in-frame clones, and not every one. Here the sample spans 150,000 to 200,000 clones, around 80% being singletons. Sequenced sample: PBMCs. The origin of the receptors is a woman in her 30s in good health and CMV-seropositive.

CDR3 sequence (DNA): TGCGCCAGCAGCTGGGGTAGCGGGAGGGCCTACAATGAGCAGTTCTTC. It yields the protein CASSWGSGRAYNEQFF. The genes are TRBV5-1 and TRBJ2-1; 11 positions agree with TRBD2. J was trimmed by 2 bases and V by 3 bases; bases with no gene match: 4. Germline V gives CDR1 SGHRS, CDR2 YFSETQ. The CDR3 has 16 residues. The complete variable domain, with remaining parts taken from reference TRBV5-1 and TRBJ2-1, reads KAGVTQTPRYLIKTRGQQVTLSCSPISGHRSVSWYQQTPGQGLQFLFEYFSETQRNKGNFPGRFSGRQFSNSRSEMNVSTLELGDSALYLCASSWGSGRAYNEQFFGPGTRLTVL.

The chain combines TRBV28 with TRBJ1-1; no firm D call. Trimming removed 8 bases from V and 4 bases from J, with 14 bases in between. The CDR3 length is 13 residues. Germline CDR1 reads MDHEN; CDR2 reads SYDVKM. The CDR3 region has the DNA TGTGCCAGCGGCGGGGTAGGGCGCACTGAAGCTTTCTTT. It encodes CASGGVGRTEAFF.